This note documents a single TCR beta chain sequence. No antigen is known for it. No base quality values were provided; no much bigger clone lies one nucleotide off. This sample was taken from a study of T cell repertoires in cytomegalovirus infection (dated by TCRdb to between 2017 and 2020). Describing the broader study: The HLA type of each donor mattered for the analysis, because public TCR beta signatures pointed to carriage of CMV infection along with the matching HLA type. On the study overall, not on this receptor specifically: The ex vivo response was dominated by HLA-C-restricted CMV-specific TCR beta clonotypes, which also provided the single most frequent clonotype in two of eight donors. Cumulative frequency of public TCR beta family members discriminated carriers of CMV infection plus the relevant HLA type in this cohort and an independent approximately 350-donor cohort.

Germline trimming: 5 bases from V, 0 bases from J; junction bases outside gene matches: 7. The CDR3 starts with the cysteine, ends with the phenylalanine, and has 17 residues. Solely the CDR3 DNA is kept, with 51 bases framed from the first base. Based on the germline V gene (reference sequence), the CDR1 and CDR2 sequences are DFQATT and SNEGSKA. The instrument was an Illumina HiSeq 1500. Starting from the raw public reads, TCRdb applied fastp trimming at Q25, assembled clones with MiXCR and retained in-frame beta chains. CDR3 protein duplicates are merged, each entry listing the most common genes and DNA. The sample records over 90,000 distinct CDR3 sequences, 15% to 20% of which are singletons. Approximately 8% of the sample lies in the top ten.

The V gene is TRBV20-1 and the J gene is TRBJ2-3, with 14 central nucleotides matching TRBD2. Material for sequencing was PBMCs. The receptor comes from a human donor in good health (CMV status not recorded). Some clones in this sample may be carry-over from other donors' samples. The DNA sequence reads TGCAGTGCTTATATAGGGACTAGCGGGGGCAGCACAGATACGCAGTATTTT. It translates to CSAYIGTSGGSTDTQYF.